One and the same sample provided the 10 T cell receptor beta chains below, sequenced in a study of vaccination and CD4 T cells after COVID-19. This sample's treatment: approximately 11-day PBMC culture with coronavirus spike peptide pools or control peptides (ViraFEST assay). CD4+ T cells that came from the unexposed donor were collected before the COVID-19 pandemic (2011-2018). No cognate antigen is known for these TCRs. The Oncomine TCR Beta short-read assay sequenced DNA from cultured CD4+ T cells. Cultured CD4+ T cells were the source of extracted genomic DNA. TCRdb fed the PCR reads into MiXCR, producing one record per CDR3 protein. This table has approximately 9,000 distinct CDR3 sequences, around 36% appearing once. The specimen was CD4+ T cells from blood, cultured in vitro. The source is a human donor in good health.

This clonotype showed up just a few times. The V call is TRBV20-1, the J call TRBJ2-7, with D maybe TRBD1 (6 bases). Trimming cost V 6 bases and J 4 bases, with 16 bases left between them. Germline loops: CDR1 DFQATT, CDR2 SNEGSKA (reference sequence). The CDR3 totals 13 residues. The CDR3 is CSAPRDISYEQYF. CDR3 sequence (DNA): TGCAGTGCCCCCCGGGACATCTCTTACGAGCAGTACTTC.

The rearrangement links TRBV6-2 or TRBV6-3 to TRBJ2-1, with D unresolved. CDR1 MNHEY and CDR2 SVGEGT come from the germline V gene. The CDR3 totals 11 residues. V was shortened by 1 base and J by 9 bases, with 4 bases between the two germline ends. CDR3 DNA sequence: TGTGCCAGCAGTTACTTGAGTGAGCAGTTCTTC. Its protein product is CASSYLSEQFF.

This clonotype appeared a few times. The chain has TRBV24-1 and TRBJ1-5; TRBD1 matches at 8 bases. CDR1 and CDR2 from the germline V gene are KGHDR and SFDVKD. CDR3 size: 13 residues. V was pared by 4 bases and J by 6 bases, with 1 base of the junction left unmatched. Here the CDR3 reads CATSDQGAQPQHF. The CDR3 DNA sequence: TGTGCCACCAGTGACCAGGGGGCTCAGCCCCAGCATTTT.

The chain links TRBV4-3 to TRBJ2-3; 7 bases map to TRBD2. V shed 4 bases and J 5 bases; nucleotides not matched to a gene: 12. Germline CDR1 is LGHNA and CDR2 is YSLEER. CDR3 length: 16 amino acids. The CDR3: CASSRLAGEREDTQYF. The CDR3 DNA sequence: TGCGCCAGCAGCCGGCTTGCGGGAGAACGAGAAGATACGCAGTATTTT.

This chain uses TRBV6-5 with TRBJ1-1; 9 nucleotides agree with TRBD1. Trimming took 4 bases from V and 6 from J; bases not matched to a gene: 12. This CDR3 spans 16 amino acids. CDR1 is MNHEY, CDR2 SVGAGI, per germline. In nucleotides, the CDR3 is TGTGCCAGCAGTTCCCGGTTCACAGGGGGCGAGGCTGAAGCTTTCTTT. It is translated as CASSSRFTGGEAEAFF.

The V and J genes are TRBV20-1 and TRBJ1-1; a weak D match, TRBD1 (6 bases). Trimming cost V 2 bases and J 1 base, with 17 bases left between them. This CDR3 comprises 16 residues. Per germline, CDR1 DFQATT and CDR2 SNEGSKA (reference sequence). CDR3 sequence reads: CSARLPPQGQNTEAFF. The CDR3 nucleotides are TGCAGTGCTAGACTCCCACCCCAGGGACAGAACACTGAAGCTTTCTTT.

With regard to this clonotype: One end of the junction varies from germline; a read error may be responsible. V gene TRBV6-1 combines with J gene TRBJ2-3; the D gene could be TRBD1 or TRBD2 (5 bases each). This CDR3 region has 15 residues. CDR1 MNHNS and CDR2 SASEGT come from the germline V gene. CDR3 in DNA: TGTGCCAGCAGTACCCCGGGAACCGAAGGGGATACGCAGTACTTT. Its protein is CASSTPGTEGDTQYF.

CDR3 loop: CSAITRPEQETQYF. The CDR3 nucleotides read TGCAGTGCAATCACCCGACCTGAGCAAGAGACCCAGTACTTC. The V call is TRBV20-1, the J call TRBJ2-5; D gene unclear. Germline CDR1 and CDR2: DFQATT and SNEGSKA (reference sequence). The V gene lost 6 bases and the J gene lost 2 bases, with 16 bases spanning the gap. The CDR3 totals 14 residues.

V is TRBV6-4 and J is TRBJ2-3, with 8 nucleotides matching TRBD2. CDR3 length: 15 amino acids. Germline V gives CDR1 MRHNA, CDR2 SNTAGT. With 7 bases clipped from V and 5 bases from J, the junction kept 11 bases outside the gene matches. The CDR3 DNA follows: TGTGCCAGCACCTTCAAAGCGGGAGACAAAGATACGCAGTATTTT. Translating it yields CASTFKAGDKDTQYF.

This clonotype was counted only a few times. DNA of the CDR3: TGTGCCACCAGTACCCGGGACAGTCGAAGGGAGACCCAGTACTTC. It translates to CATSTRDSRRETQYF. The chain employs TRBV24-1 and TRBJ2-5, with 7 bases fitting TRBD1. The germline CDR1 and CDR2 sequences are KGHDR and SFDVKD. The CDR3 runs 15 residues. Unmatched junction bases numbered 11, after V lost 6 bases and J lost 5 bases.